A few counts support the clone carrying this T cell receptor (beta chain). The source of the sample is a study of patients and donors after allogeneic stem cell transplantation. V lost 3 bases and J lost 5, with 4 bases in between. The CDR3 runs to 11 residues. From germline, CDR1 is DFQATT and CDR2 SNEGSKA (reference sequence). TCRdb re-derived calls from the RT-PCR reads in MiXCR, one entry per CDR3 protein. The table shows fewer than 180,000 distinct CDR3 sequences, with about a third occurring only once. This chain connects TRBV20-1 to TRBJ1-4; D is ambiguous. Sequencing was performed on blood, either unsorted or a sorted T cell fraction (not recorded which). The sequence was collected from a human donor who was either an allogeneic HSCT recipient or a stem cell or donor lymphocyte infusion donor (not recorded which). It is not recorded whose cells these are; they may come from a transplant donor. The CDR3 DNA follows: TGCAGTGCTAGGGCGAATGAAAAACTGTTTTTT. Protein sequence: CSARANEKLFF.